The 15 T cell receptor beta chains below come from one sample, sequenced in a study of CXCR3-negative and CXCR3-positive naive CD8 T cells. The TRB libraries of cDNA were built by UMI-labeled 5' RACE. TCRdb reanalyzed the 5' RACE reads, giving one entry per CDR3 protein sequence and no DNA. The sample totals 150,000 or so distinct CDR3 sequences; its top ten clones hold nearly 0.5%. Which antigens these TCRs recognize remains unknown. Overall study findings and caveats: Against CXCR3-negative naive cells, CXCR3-positive naive cells showed more hydrophobic TRB CDR3s.

Sequencing was performed on naive CXCR3+ CD8+ T cells from blood. The subset: CD45RO-CCR7+CD27+CD95- naive CD8+ T cells expressing CXCR3 (TNR3+). These receptors originate from a human donor in good health. Some clones in this sample may be carry-over from other donors' samples.

V usage is TRBV4-3 and J usage is TRBJ2-4; TCRdb selects TRBD1, and the lack of DNA leaves this call unchecked. The CDR3 contains 20 residues. Germline V gene sequence: CDR1 LGHNA, CDR2 YSLEER. The CDR3 here is CASSQDGPGLELRAKNIQYF.

The chain is built from TRBV12-3 or TRBV12-4 and TRBJ2-2; TCRdb reports TRBD2, a call that lacks DNA to check it against. The CDR3 contains 16 residues. The CDR3 region is CASSPTGTSNTGELFF.

The chain uses TRBV7-3 and TRBJ2-2; TCRdb's D call, TRBD2, is unchecked because there is no DNA. Germline-derived CDR1 and CDR2 are SGHTA and FQGTGA. The CDR3 has 15 amino acids. Here the CDR3 reads CASSPDSEHTGELFF.

This chain uses TRBV12-3 or TRBV12-4 with TRBJ2-7; TCRdb's D call of TRBD1 is untestable without DNA. CDR3 size: 17 residues. CDR3 region: CASSLEPWTGGSYEQYF.

The rearrangement links TRBV12-3 or TRBV12-4 to TRBJ1-4. This CDR3 is built from 11 residues. CDR3 sequence reads: CASSFAEKLFF.

V usage is TRBV28 and J usage is TRBJ2-4; TCRdb selects TRBD2, and the lack of DNA leaves this call unchecked. The CDR3 extends over 15 amino acids. The V gene's germline CDR1 is MDHEN and CDR2 SYDVKM. This chain's CDR3 is CASTLRGTAKNIQYF.

The genes are TRBV7-2 and TRBJ1-6; TCRdb proposes TRBD1, but this gene call is untestable without DNA. Germline CDR1 reads SGHTA; CDR2 reads FQGNSA. This CDR3 region has 16 residues. This CDR3 reads CASSRDRSSYNSPLHF. The whole variable domain, filled in from reference TRBV7-2 and TRBJ1-6, reads GAGVSQSPSNKVTEKGKDVELRCDPISGHTALYWYRQSLGQGLEFLIYFQGNSAPDKSGLPSDRFSAERTGGSVSTLTIQRTQQEDSAVYLCASSRDRSSYNSPLHFGNGTRLTVT.

The CDR3 loop reads CASSPRTGGVYTEAFF. The chain has TRBV5-4 and TRBJ1-1; TCRdb calls TRBD1, which cannot be checked without DNA. Germline CDR1 is SGHNT and CDR2 is YYREEE (reference sequence). This CDR3 is built from 16 residues.

The chain links TRBV20-1 to TRBJ2-1; with no DNA, the TCRdb D assignment of TRBD1 cannot be verified. The CDR3 sequence is 15 residues long. The germline V gene encodes CDR1 DFQATT and CDR2 SNEGSKA (reference sequence). CDR3 amino acids: CSARILGGVFNEQFF.

V and J are TRBV20-1 and TRBJ2-1; TCRdb's D call, TRBD1, is unchecked because there is no DNA. The CDR3 spans 16 residues. Germline CDR1 DFQATT, CDR2 SNEGSKA (reference sequence). CDR3 region: CSARVHPGVGYNEQFF.

The chain combines TRBV7-9 with TRBJ1-1. Germline CDR1 SEHNR, CDR2 FQNEAQ (reference sequence). The CDR3 covers 14 residues. CDR3 sequence reads: CASTSERRRYEAFF.

The V and J genes are TRBV24-1 and TRBJ2-1; there is no DNA to check the TCRdb D call of TRBD2. The CDR3 sequence is 15 residues long. Germline V gives CDR1 KGHDR, CDR2 SFDVKD. The CDR3: CATSSGTSGYNEQFF.

The V call is TRBV12-3 or TRBV12-4, the J call TRBJ2-1; TCRdb names TRBD1, which stays unverified in the absence of DNA. The CDR3 is 15 residues long. The CDR3 sequence: CASSLGDRVSNEQFF.

The gene calls are TRBV7-9 and TRBJ2-1; TCRdb calls TRBD1, which cannot be checked without DNA. CDR3 length: 13 amino acids. Germline V gene data show CDR1 as SEHNR and CDR2 as FQNEAQ (reference sequence). CDR3 sequence reads: CASRPGIPNEQFF.

The genes are TRBV6-5 and TRBJ2-2. Germline V gene lookup returns CDR1 MNHEY and CDR2 SVGAGI. The CDR3 extends over 14 amino acids. CDR3 in amino acids: CASSSDTYTGELFF.